This T cell receptor beta chain was sequenced in a study of post-analysis software for immune sequencing data. Overall study: Both relapsing-remitting and secondary progressive multiple sclerosis featured among the disease courses, as did progressive-relapsing multiple sclerosis.

Regarding this clonotype: Its matching antigen is unknown.

Study conclusions and caveats: Five or six TRBV segments, TRBV5-6, TRBV5-1 and TRBV20-1 among them, were found more frequent in patients than controls.

The CDR3 is made up of 15 amino acids. The V gene lost 6 bases and the J gene lost 0 bases, with 13 bases spanning the gap. Unique molecular identifiers were carried by the TCR beta cDNA libraries. TCRdb reprocessed the PCR reads with MiXCR, giving one entry per CDR3 protein. The table includes approximately 630,000 distinct CDR3 sequences, more than 50% detected once. The clonotype comes from a girl under 10 years old with multiple sclerosis. The V gene is TRBV12-3 or TRBV12-4, the J gene TRBJ2-3; D is possibly TRBD1 (6 bases). The sequenced material came from blood. The DNA of the CDR3 is TGTGCCAGCAGGCCCACAGGGACCAGCACAGATACGCAGTATTTT. Amino acids: CASRPTGTSTDTQYF.